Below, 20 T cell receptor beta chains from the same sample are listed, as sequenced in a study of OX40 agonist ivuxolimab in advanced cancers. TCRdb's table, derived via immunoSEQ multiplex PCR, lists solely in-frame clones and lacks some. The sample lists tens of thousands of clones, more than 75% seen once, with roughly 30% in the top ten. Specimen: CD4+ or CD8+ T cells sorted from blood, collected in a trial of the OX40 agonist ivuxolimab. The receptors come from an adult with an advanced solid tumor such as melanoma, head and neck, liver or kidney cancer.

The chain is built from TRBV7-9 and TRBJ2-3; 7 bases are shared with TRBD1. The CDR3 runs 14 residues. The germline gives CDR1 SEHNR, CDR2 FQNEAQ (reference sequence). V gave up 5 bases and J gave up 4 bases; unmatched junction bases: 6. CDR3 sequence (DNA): TGTGCCAGCAGCCATCGGGACAGCCCAGATACGCAGTATTTT. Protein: CASSHRDSPDTQYF.

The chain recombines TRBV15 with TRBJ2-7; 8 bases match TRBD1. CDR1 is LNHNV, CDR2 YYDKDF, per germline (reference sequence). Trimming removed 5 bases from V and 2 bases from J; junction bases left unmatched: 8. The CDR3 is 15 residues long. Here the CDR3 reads CATSFRTGKTYEQYF. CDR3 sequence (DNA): TGTGCCACCAGCTTCAGGACAGGGAAAACCTACGAGCAGTACTTC. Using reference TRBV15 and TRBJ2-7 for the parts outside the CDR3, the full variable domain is DAMVIQNPRYQVTQFGKPVTLSCSQTLNHNVMYWYQQKSSQAPKLLFHYYDKDFNNEADTPDNFQSRRPNTSFCFLDIRSPGLGDTAMYLCATSFRTGKTYEQYFGPGTRLTVT.

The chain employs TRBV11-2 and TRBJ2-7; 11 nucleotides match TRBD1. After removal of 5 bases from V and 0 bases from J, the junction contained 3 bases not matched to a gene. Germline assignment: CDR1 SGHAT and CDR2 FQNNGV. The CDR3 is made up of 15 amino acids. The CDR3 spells CASSIGQGASYEQYF. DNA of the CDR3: TGTGCCAGCAGCATCGGACAGGGGGCCTCCTACGAGCAGTACTTC.

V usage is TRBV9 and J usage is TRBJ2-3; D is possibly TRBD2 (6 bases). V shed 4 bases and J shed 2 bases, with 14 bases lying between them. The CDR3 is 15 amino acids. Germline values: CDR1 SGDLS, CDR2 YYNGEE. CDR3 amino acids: CASSPGASVTDTQYF. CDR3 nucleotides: TGTGCCAGCAGCCCAGGCGCTAGCGTCACAGATACGCAGTATTTT.

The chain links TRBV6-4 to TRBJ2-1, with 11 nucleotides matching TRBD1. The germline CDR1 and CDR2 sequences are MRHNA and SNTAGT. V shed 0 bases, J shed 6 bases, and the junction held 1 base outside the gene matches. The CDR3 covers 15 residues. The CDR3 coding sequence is TGTGCCAGCAGTGACTCGGGGACAGGGGGCAATGAGCAGTTCTTC. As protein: CASSDSGTGGNEQFF.

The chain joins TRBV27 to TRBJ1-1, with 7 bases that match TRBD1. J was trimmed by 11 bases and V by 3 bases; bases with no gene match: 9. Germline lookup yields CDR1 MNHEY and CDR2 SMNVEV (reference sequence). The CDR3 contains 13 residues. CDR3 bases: TGTGCCAGCAGTTTTGGAACGACAGGGAGGGCTTTCTTT. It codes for CASSFGTTGRAFF.

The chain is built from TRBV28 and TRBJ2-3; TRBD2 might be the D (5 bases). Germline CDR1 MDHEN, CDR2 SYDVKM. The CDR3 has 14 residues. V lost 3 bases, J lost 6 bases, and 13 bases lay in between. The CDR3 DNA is TGTGCCAGCAGTTTTCTCTCGGAGGTGGATACGCAGTATTTT. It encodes CASSFLSEVDTQYF.

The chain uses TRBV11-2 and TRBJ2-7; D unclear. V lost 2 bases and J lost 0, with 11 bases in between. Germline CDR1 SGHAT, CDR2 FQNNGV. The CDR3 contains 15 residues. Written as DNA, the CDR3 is TGTGCCAGCAGCTTAACAGCGACAAGCTCCTACGAGCAGTACTTC. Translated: CASSLTATSSYEQYF.

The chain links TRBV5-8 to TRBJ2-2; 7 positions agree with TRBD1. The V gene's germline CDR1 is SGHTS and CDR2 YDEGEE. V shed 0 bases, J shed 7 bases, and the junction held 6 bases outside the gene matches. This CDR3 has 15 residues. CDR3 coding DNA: TGTGCCAGCAGCTTGGCACGGGACAGCCACGGGGAGCTGTTTTTT. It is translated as CASSLARDSHGELFF.

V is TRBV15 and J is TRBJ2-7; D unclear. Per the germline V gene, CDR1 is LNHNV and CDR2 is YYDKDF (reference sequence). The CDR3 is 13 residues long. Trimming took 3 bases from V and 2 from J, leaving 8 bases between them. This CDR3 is CATSSTPTYEQYF. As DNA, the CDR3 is TGTGCCACCAGCAGTACTCCCACCTACGAGCAGTACTTC.

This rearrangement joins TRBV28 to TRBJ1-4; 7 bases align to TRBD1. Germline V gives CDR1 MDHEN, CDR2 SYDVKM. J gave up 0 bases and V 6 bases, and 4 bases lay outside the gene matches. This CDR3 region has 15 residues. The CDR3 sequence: CASSLTGATNEKLFF. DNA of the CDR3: TGTGCCAGCAGCCTTACAGGGGCAACTAATGAAAAACTGTTTTTT.

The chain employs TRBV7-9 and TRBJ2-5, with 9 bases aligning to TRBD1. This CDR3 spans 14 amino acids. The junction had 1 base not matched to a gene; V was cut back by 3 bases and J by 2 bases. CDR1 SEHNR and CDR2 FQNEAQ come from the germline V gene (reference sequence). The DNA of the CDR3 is TGTGCCAGCAGCTTGACAGGGGGGCAAGAGACCCAGTACTTC. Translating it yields CASSLTGGQETQYF.

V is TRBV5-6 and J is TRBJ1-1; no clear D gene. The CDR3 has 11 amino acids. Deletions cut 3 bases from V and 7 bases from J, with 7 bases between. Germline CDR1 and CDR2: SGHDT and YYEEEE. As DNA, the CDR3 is TGTGCCAGCAGCTACGGCGTTGAAGCTTTCTTT. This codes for CASSYGVEAFF.

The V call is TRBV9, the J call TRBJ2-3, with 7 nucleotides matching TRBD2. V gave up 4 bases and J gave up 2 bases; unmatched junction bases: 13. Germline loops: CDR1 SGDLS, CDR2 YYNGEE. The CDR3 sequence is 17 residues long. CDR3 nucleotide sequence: TGTGCCAGCAGCCAAACCGGGCGGGAGCGATACACAGATACGCAGTATTTT. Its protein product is CASSQTGRERYTDTQYF.

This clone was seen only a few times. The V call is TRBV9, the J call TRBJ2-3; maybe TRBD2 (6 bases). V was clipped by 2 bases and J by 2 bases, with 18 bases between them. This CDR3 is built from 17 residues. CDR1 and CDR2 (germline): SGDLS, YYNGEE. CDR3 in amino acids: CASSVNRDSFLTDTQYF. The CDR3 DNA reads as TGTGCCAGCAGCGTCAACCGGGACTCCTTCCTCACAGATACGCAGTATTTT.

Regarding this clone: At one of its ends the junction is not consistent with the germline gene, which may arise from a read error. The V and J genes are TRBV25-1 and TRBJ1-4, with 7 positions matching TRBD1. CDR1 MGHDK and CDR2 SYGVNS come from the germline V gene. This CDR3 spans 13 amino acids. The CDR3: CASDTLGQDELIF. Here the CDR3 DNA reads TGTGCCAGTGATACACTCGGACAGGACGAATTGATTTTT. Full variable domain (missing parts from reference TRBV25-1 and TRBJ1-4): EADIYQTPRYLVIGTGKKITLECSQTMGHDKMYWYQQDPGMELHLIHYSYGVNSTEKGDLSSESTVSRIRTEHFPLTLESARPSHTSQYLCASDTLGQDELIFGSGTQLSVL.

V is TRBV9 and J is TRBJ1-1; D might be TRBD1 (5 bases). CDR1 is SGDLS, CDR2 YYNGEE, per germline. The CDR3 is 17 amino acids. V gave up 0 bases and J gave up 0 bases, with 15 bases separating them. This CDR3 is CASSVGLQGPVNTEAFF. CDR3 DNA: TGTGCCAGCAGCGTAGGATTGCAGGGCCCTGTGAACACTGAAGCTTTCTTT.

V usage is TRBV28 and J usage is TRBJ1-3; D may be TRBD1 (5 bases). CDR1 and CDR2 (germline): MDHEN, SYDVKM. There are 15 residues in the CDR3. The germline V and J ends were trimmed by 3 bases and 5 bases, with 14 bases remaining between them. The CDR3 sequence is CASSLGDPPRNTIYF. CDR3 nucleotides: TGTGCCAGCAGTTTGGGGGACCCGCCCCGAAACACCATATATTTT.

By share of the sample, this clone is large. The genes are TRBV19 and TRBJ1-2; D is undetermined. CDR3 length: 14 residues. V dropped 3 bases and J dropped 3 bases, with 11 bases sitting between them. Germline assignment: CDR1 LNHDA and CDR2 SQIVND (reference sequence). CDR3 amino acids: CASSISSQYYGYTF. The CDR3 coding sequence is TGTGCCAGTAGTATCTCGAGTCAATACTATGGCTACACCTTC.

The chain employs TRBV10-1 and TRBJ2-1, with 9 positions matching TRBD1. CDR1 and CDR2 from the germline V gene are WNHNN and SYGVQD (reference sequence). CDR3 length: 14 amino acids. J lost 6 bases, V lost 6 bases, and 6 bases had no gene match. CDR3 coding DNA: TGCGCCAGCAGACCGGGACAGGGTAGCAATGAGCAGTTCTTC. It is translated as CASRPGQGSNEQFF.